This T cell receptor beta chain was captured by sequencing in a study of T-cell reconstitution after alpha-beta-depleted transplantation in children. Germline CDR1 and CDR2: SGDLS and YYNGEE. The CDR3 loop spans 15 amino acids. Trimming took 4 bases from V and 3 from J; bases not matched to a gene: 9. TCRbeta library preparation incorporated unique molecular identifiers. A single record per CDR3 protein comes from TCRdb applying MiXCR to the PCR reads. The sample shows 540,000 or so distinct CDR3 sequences, roughly 24% of them seen only once. General study findings and limits: Several hundred graft clones that had expanded were reportedly the source of alpha-beta T cells about two months after transplant. One year post-transplant, T-cell counts and diversity were largely derived from T cells produced anew. Some patients' high day-60 TCRbeta diversity was traced to surviving recipient T cells and thymic progenitors.

This clonotype appeared a few times. Antigen unknown. V usage is TRBV9 and J usage is TRBJ2-7, with TRBD2 matching over 8 bases. The TCR was taken from a boy younger than two who had a stem cell transplant for acute myeloid leukemia, so the T cells may come from the graft donor. The sequenced sample was PBMCs, mostly from graft donor cells, obtained 360 days after TCRalphabeta/CD19-depleted stem cell transplant. CDR3 in amino acids: CASSTHGGAYYEQYF. The CDR3 DNA reads as TGTGCCAGCAGCACCCACGGGGGGGCGTACTACGAGCAGTACTTC.